This TCR beta chain was captured in a study of naive and memory T cell subsets. Study-level results: Naive repertoires, especially CD8, held a few larger clonotypes, possibly memory cells re-expressing CD45RA.

CDR1 MNHEY and CDR2 SVGEGT come from the germline V gene. Trimming cost V 2 bases and J 2 bases, with 10 bases left between them. The CDR3 is 15 residues long. Two oligonucleotides, mixed equimolar, formed the beta constant-region primer covering TRBC1 and TRBC2. Nested alpha and beta constant-region primers with the SP2 primer drove four PCR rounds on ligated cDNA. A 12-nucleotide UMI and the SP2 primer were added to the cDNA 3' end by oligonucleotide ligation. TCRdb re-derived calls from the UMI-ligation and nested PCR reads in MiXCR, one entry per CDR3 protein. The sample carries tens of thousands of distinct CDR3 sequences, 11% recorded once. For this clonotype: As yet, its antigen is unknown.

This TCR was recovered from a human donor in good health. This sequence joins TRBV6-2 or TRBV6-3 and TRBJ1-5, with a possible D match to TRBD1 (5 bases). Sequencing was performed on naive CD4+ T cells from blood. The CDR3 DNA sequence: TGTGCCAGCAGTTACGGGGGAGGAGGCAATCAGCCCCAGCATTTT. As protein: CASSYGGGGNQPQHF.